This paragraph reports one T cell receptor beta chain. Its antigen is unknown. The sample originates from a study of cytomegalovirus exposure and HLA in healthy donors. Study-level background: Earlier, 100 million to 130 million unique TCR beta sequences were recovered from roughly 170 million T cells by an analysis.

Whole-study findings and limits: Generally TCR sequences proved uncommon, though certain public TCRs appeared in numerous donors. The authors later found HLA-associated TCR beta chains more clonally expanded than equally common others. Researchers reported in a later analysis that a missense DCLRE1C variant was tied to TCR beta V- and J-gene trimming.

Use of 60 Vbeta and 13 Jbeta primers characterized the PCR. Generated by immunoSEQ multiplex PCR, the TCRdb table keeps only in-frame clones and is missing some. The table shows around 63,000 clones, with 79% occurring only once. CDR3 length: 14 amino acids. Trimming at V came to 1 base and at J to 6 bases, leaving 3 bases not matched to a gene. Germline-derived CDR1 and CDR2 are SGHAT and FQNNGV. The rearrangement links TRBV11-2 to TRBJ2-7, with 10 positions matching TRBD1. Sequenced: PBMCs. This TCR was recovered from a woman in her twenties or thirties in good health and CMV-seronegative. The CDR3 bases are TGTGCCAGCAGCTTAGGACAGGGGGCCTTCGAGCAGTACTTC. This sequence encodes CASSLGQGAFEQYF.